The rows below give T cell receptor beta chains drawn from one sample of a study of blood T cell repertoires in COVID-19. Generated by immunoSEQ multiplex PCR, the TCRdb table keeps only in-frame clones and is missing some. The data show 150,000 to 200,000 clones, 84% seen once. The sample comprised peripheral blood. The receptors derive from a woman between 65 and 79 years old with COVID-19, enrolled during active disease. The CDR3 runs from the conserved cysteine through the conserved F or W. Each record gives: clone size, J gene, V gene, D gene, CDR3 protein, CDR3 DNA. D genes are given only for firm matches. Not every row has a clone size; where given, it reads once, few, many or a size class.

few | TRBJ1-2 | TRBV27 | TRBD1 | CASSPDAGGVYGYTF | TGTGCCAGCAGTCCGGACGCAGGGGGCGTCTATGGCTACACCTTC
NA | TRBJ2-1 | TRBV4-2 | TRBD2 | CASSQGVTPQRGNEQFF | TGTGCCAGCAGCCAAGGGGTTACCCCACAGCGGGGCAATGAGCAGTTCTTC
NA | TRBJ2-1 | TRBV7-8 | NA | CASSLETVGYNEQFF | TGTGCCAGCAGCTTAGAGACAGTGGGATACAATGAGCAGTTCTTC
NA | TRBJ1-1 | TRBV6-5 | NA | CASRLQAGYGAFF | TGTGCCAGCAGGTTACAAGCAGGTTACGGAGCTTTCTTT
NA | TRBJ1-1 | TRBV7-2 | NA | CASRSIRSGTFF | TGTGCCAGCAGGTCCATCCGGAGCGGGACCTTCTTT
NA | TRBJ1-5 | TRBV28 | NA | CASSWRNQPQHF | TGTGCCAGCAGTTGGCGCAATCAGCCCCAGCATTTT
NA | TRBJ1-5 | TRBV6-1 | TRBD1 | CASREAGQAENKPQHF | TGTGCCAGCAGAGAAGCCGGACAGGCGGAAAACAAGCCCCAGCATTTT
few | TRBJ2-2 | TRBV7-2 | TRBD1 | CASSLVGTGTGGELFF | TGTGCCAGCAGCTTAGTTGGGACAGGGACCGGCGGGGAGCTGTTTTTT
NA | TRBJ1-1 | TRBV6-6 | NA | CASSPTGGNTEAFF | TGTGCCAGCAGCCCAACCGGGGGGAATACTGAAGCTTTCTTT
NA | TRBJ2-2 | TRBV20-1 | NA | CSARADGELFF | TGCAGTGCTAGAGCAGACGGGGAGCTGTTTTTT
NA | TRBJ2-5 | TRBV5-1 | NA | CASSLGQGGETQYF | TGCGCCAGCAGCTTGGGGCAGGGTGGAGAGACCCAGTACTTC
few | TRBJ1-2 | TRBV30 | TRBD1 | CAWSVLQGDGYTF | TGTGCCTGGAGTGTACTACAGGGGGACGGCTACACCTTC
once | TRBJ1-1 | TRBV15 | TRBD1 | CATSSIRATGRNTEAFF | TGTGCCACCAGCAGCATCCGCGCGACAGGGAGGAACACTGAAGCTTTCTTT
NA | TRBJ2-2 | TRBV11-2 | NA | CASSQNGQGLGELFF | TGTGCCAGCAGCCAGAATGGGCAGGGCCTCGGGGAGCTGTTTTTT
once | TRBJ1-1 | TRBV19 | NA | CASSIGEPPEAFF | TGTGCCAGTAGTATAGGGGAGCCTCCTGAAGCTTTCTTT
NA | TRBJ1-2 | TRBV6-6 | NA | CASTETTILIF | TGTGCCAGCACGGAAACTACTATCCTCATCTTC
NA | TRBJ2-1 | TRBV12-3/TRBV12-4 | NA | CASSFKPNNEQFF | TGTGCCAGCAGTTTCAAGCCCAACAATGAGCAGTTCTTC
NA | TRBJ1-5 | TRBV27 | NA | CASKLSGNNQPQHF | TGTGCCAGCAAGCTCTCAGGGAACAATCAGCCCCAGCATTTT
NA | TRBJ2-7 | TRBV24-1 | NA | CATSDLYEQYF | TGTGCCACCAGTGATCTTTACGAGCAGTACTTC
NA | TRBJ1-1 | TRBV6-2/TRBV6-3 | NA | CASSQDGGHEAFF | TGTGCCAGCAGCCAAGACGGGGGTCATGAAGCTTTCTTT
few | TRBJ1-2 | TRBV3-1/TRBV3-2 | NA | CAPSLYVVDPPGANYGYTF | TGTGCTCCAAGCCTGTATGTGGTGGACCCCCCCGGGGCTAACTATGGCTACACCTTC
NA | TRBJ1-2 | TRBV6-5 | NA | CASRVSSYGYTF | TGTGCCAGCAGAGTTAGCAGCTATGGCTACACCTTC
NA | TRBJ2-3 | TRBV10-3 | NA | CAITVTREHHYTDTQYF | TGTGCCATCACCGTTACCCGGGAGCATCACTACACAGATACGCAGTATTTT
NA | TRBJ2-3 | TRBV30 | NA | CAWSRGQTTDTQYF | TGTGCCTGGAGTCGCGGGCAAACGACAGATACGCAGTATTTT
few | TRBJ1-1 | TRBV12-5 | TRBD1 | CASGLHDLGQEAFF | TGTGCTAGTGGTTTGCACGACTTGGGACAGGAAGCTTTCTTT
NA | TRBJ1-1 | TRBV7-2 | NA | CASSLSRNTEAFF | TGTGCCAGCAGCTTAAGCCGGAACACTGAAGCTTTCTTT
NA | TRBJ2-7 | TRBV29-1 | NA | CSVQEVYEQYF | TGCAGCGTTCAGGAAGTCTACGAGCAGTACTTC
NA | TRBJ2-1 | TRBV7-2 | TRBD2 | CASSSPPFVGGNEQFF | TGTGCCAGCAGCTCCCCGCCCTTTGTGGGGGGGAATGAGCAGTTCTTC
few | TRBJ2-3 | TRBV30 | NA | CAWGDVKGDGTDTQYF | TGTGCCTGGGGCGATGTGAAGGGGGACGGCACAGATACGCAGTATTTT
NA | TRBJ2-1 | TRBV12-3/TRBV12-4 | TRBD2 | CASSYRGDGEQFF | TGTGCCAGCAGTTATCGGGGGGACGGTGAGCAGTTCTTC
few | TRBJ2-2 | TRBV6-1 | NA | CASSDGLITGELFF | TGTGCCAGCAGTGATGGCCTTATTACCGGGGAGCTGTTTTTT
once | TRBJ2-2 | TRBV24-1 | TRBD1 | CATSTGGRSRGTGELFF | TGTGCCACCAGTACAGGGGGGAGAAGCCGAGGCACCGGGGAGCTGTTTTTT
NA | TRBJ1-6 | TRBV11-2 | TRBD1 | CASSHDRDRGYSYNSPLHF | TGTGCCAGCAGCCACGACCGGGACAGGGGCTACTCCTATAATTCACCCCTCCACTTT